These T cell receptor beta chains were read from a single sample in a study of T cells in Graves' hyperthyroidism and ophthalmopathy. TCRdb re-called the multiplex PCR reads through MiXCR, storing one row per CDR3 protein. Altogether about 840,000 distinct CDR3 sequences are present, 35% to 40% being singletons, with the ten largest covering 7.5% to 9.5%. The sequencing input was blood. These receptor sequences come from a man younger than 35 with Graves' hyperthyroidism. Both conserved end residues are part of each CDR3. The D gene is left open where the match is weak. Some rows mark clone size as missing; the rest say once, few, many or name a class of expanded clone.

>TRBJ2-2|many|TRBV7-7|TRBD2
CASSLGPSGGHTGELFF
TGTGCTAGCAGCTTGGGCCCTAGCGGGGGGCACACCGGGGAGCTGTTTTTT
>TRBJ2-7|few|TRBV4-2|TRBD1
CASSADRGPIYEQYF
TGTGCCAGCAGCGCGGACAGGGGGCCCATCTACGAGCAGTACTTC
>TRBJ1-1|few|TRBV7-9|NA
CASGGGAPEAFF
TGTGCCAGCGGGGGGGGGGCGCCTGAAGCTTTCTTT
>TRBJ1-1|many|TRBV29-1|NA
CSVRLRVGTEAFF
TGCAGCGTTAGGCTGCGAGTGGGCACTGAAGCTTTCTTT
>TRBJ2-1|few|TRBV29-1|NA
CSGSRQSNEQFF
TGCAGCGGGAGCCGACAGTCCAATGAGCAGTTCTTC
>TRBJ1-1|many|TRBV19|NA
CASKVSGVNTEAFF
TGTGCCAGTAAGGTGTCAGGTGTGAACACTGAAGCTTTCTTT
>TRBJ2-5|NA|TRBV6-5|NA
CATGAMRGEGPQETQYF
TGTGCCACCGGAGCGATGAGGGGCGAGGGACCACAAGAGACCCAGTACTTC
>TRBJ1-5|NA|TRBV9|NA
CASSVDWNQPQHF
TGTGCCAGCAGCGTAGATTGGAATCAGCCCCAGCATTTT
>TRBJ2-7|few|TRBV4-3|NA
CASSQDATYEQYF
TGCGCCAGCAGCCAAGATGCCACCTACGAGCAGTACTTC
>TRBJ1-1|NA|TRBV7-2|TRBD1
CASSPVGQGVNTEAFF
TGTGCCAGCAGCCCGGTGGGACAGGGCGTGAACACTGAAGCTTTCTTT
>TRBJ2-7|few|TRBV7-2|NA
CASSLGGPTYEQYF
TGTGCCAGCAGCTTGGGAGGTCCCACCTACGAGCAGTACTTC
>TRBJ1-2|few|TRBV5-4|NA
CASSDETDHYGYTF
TGTGCCAGCAGCGATGAGACAGATCACTATGGCTACACCTTC
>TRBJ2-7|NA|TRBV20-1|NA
CSARDFTGAPTYEQYF
TGCAGTGCTAGAGACTTTACAGGTGCCCCTACCTACGAGCAGTACTTC
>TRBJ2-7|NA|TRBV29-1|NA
CSGRDKFYEQYF
TGCAGCGGCCGGGACAAATTCTACGAGCAGTACTTC
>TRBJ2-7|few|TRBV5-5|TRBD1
CASSLTTGNEQYF
TGTGCCAGCAGCTTGACGACAGGGAATGAGCAGTACTTC
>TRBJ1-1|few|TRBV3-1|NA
CASSPTPYEEAFF
TGTGCCAGCAGTCCCACACCCTATGAGGAAGCTTTCTTT
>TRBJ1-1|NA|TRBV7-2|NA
CASSLGYGAENTEAFF
TGTGCCAGCAGCTTAGGGTACGGGGCGGAGAACACTGAAGCTTTCTTT
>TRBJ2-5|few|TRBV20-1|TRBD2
CSAGAGGRGTQYF
TGCAGTGCTGGTGCGGGGGGGCGAGGGACCCAGTACTTC
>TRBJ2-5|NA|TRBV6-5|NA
CASSSSSVEGTQYF
TGTGCCAGCAGTTCCTCCAGCGTGGAGGGGACCCAGTACTTC
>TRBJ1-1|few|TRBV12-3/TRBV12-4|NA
CASTQGRGRSEAFF
TGTGCCAGCACCCAAGGGAGAGGCAGATCTGAAGCTTTCTTT
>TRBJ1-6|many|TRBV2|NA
CASSPRAEDSPLHF
TGTGCCAGCAGCCCAAGGGCTGAAGATTCACCCCTCCACTTT
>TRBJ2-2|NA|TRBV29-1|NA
CSATLQRELFF
TGCAGCGCGACCTTACAGAGGGAGCTGTTTTTT
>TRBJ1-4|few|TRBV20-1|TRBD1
CSARDRTGDANEKLFF
TGCAGTGCTAGAGACAGGACAGGGGACGCTAATGAAAAACTGTTTTTT
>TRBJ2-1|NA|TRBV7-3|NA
CASSQAQGTYNEQFF
TGTGCCAGCAGCCAAGCCCAGGGAACCTACAATGAGCAGTTCTTC
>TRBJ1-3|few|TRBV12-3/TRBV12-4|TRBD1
CASSLGGTGYGNTIYF
TGTGCCAGCAGCTTAGGTGGGACAGGGTACGGAAACACCATATATTTT
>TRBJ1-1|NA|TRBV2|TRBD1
CASKSGTGSKNTEAFF
TGTGCCAGCAAATCCGGGACAGGGTCGAAGAACACTGAAGCTTTCTTT
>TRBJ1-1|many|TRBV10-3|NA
CATARVGDTEAFF
TGTGCCACAGCCAGGGTTGGGGACACTGAAGCTTTCTTT
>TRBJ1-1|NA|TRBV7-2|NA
CASSLDAVTEAFF
TGTGCCAGCAGCTTAGATGCGGTCACTGAAGCTTTCTTT
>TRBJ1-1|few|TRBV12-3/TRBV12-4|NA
CASSQNDPNTEAFF
TGTGCCAGCAGCCAAAACGACCCGAACACTGAAGCTTTCTTT
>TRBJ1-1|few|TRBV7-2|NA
CASSLIVRNTEAFF
TGTGCCAGCAGCTTAATAGTCAGAAACACTGAAGCTTTCTTT